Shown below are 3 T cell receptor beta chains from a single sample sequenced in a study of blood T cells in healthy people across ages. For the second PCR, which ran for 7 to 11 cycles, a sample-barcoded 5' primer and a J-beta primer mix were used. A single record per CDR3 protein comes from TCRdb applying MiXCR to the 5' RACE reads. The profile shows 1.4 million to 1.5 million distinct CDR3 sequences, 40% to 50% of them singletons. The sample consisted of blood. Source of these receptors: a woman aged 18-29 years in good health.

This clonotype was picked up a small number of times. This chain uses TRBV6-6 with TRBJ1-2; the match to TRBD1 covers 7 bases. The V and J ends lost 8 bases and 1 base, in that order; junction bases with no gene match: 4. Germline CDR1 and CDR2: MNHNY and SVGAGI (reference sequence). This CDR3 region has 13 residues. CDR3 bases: TGTGCCAGCTGCAGGGGGTTTAACTATGGCTACACCTTC. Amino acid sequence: CASCRGFNYGYTF.

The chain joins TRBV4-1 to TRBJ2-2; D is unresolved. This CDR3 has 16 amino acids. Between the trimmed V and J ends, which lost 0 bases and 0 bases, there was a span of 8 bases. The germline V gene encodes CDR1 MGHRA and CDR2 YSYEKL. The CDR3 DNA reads TGCGCCAGCAGCCAAGATCCTTCAGCGAACACCGGGGAGCTGTTTTTT. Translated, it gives CASSQDPSANTGELFF.

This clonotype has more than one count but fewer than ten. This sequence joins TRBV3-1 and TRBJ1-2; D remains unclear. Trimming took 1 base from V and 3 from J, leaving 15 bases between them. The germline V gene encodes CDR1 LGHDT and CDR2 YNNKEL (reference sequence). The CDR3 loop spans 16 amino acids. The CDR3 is CASSQVSGVFHYGYTF. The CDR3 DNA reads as TGTGCCAGCAGCCAAGTCAGCGGCGTATTTCACTATGGCTACACCTTC. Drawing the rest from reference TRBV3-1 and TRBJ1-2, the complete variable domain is DTAVSQTPKYLVTQMGNDKSIKCEQNLGHDTMYWYKQDSKKFLKIMFSYNNKELIINETVPNRFSPKSPDKAHLNLHINSLELGDSAVYFCASSQVSGVFHYGYTFGSGTRLTVV.